This T cell receptor (beta chain) was sequenced for a study of blood T cell repertoires in COVID-19. About the research overall: Whether acute or convalescent, the COVID-19 samples came from the United States, Italy and Spain.

Per the original methods: Amplification from reference gene primers served as the basis for estimated nucleated cell counts. The data were produced by immunoSEQ multiplex PCR, yet TCRdb's version contains in-frame clones alone and is incomplete. V, J and clone size derive from that table, while D and trimming were established from the DNA sequence. Among more than 200,000 clones, about 80% were seen once, and the ten largest hold nearly 9%. V gave up 7 bases and J gave up 6 bases, with 11 bases separating them. There are 12 residues in the CDR3. The germline V gene encodes CDR1 KGHDR and CDR2 SFDVKD.

The receptor was derived from an elderly man with acute or convalescent COVID-19. Sequenced input: peripheral blood. The V gene is TRBV24-1, the J gene TRBJ1-1; TRBD1 might be the D (5 bases). CDR3 bases: TGTGCCACCAGCCAGGGTGGGCCTGAAGCTTTCTTT. It yields the protein CATSQGGPEAFF.